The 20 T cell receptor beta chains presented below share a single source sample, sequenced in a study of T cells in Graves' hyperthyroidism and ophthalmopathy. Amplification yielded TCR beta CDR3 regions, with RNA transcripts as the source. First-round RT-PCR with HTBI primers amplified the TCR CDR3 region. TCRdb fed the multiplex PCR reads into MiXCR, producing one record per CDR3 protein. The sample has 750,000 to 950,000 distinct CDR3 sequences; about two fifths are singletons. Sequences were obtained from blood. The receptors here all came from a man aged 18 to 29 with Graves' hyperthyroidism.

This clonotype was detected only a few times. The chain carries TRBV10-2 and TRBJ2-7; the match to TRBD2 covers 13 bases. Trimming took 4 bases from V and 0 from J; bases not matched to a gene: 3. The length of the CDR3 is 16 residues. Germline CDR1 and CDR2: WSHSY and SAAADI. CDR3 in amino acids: CASSGGLAGFSYEQYF. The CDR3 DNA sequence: TGCGCCAGCAGTGGGGGACTAGCGGGGTTCTCCTACGAGCAGTACTTC.

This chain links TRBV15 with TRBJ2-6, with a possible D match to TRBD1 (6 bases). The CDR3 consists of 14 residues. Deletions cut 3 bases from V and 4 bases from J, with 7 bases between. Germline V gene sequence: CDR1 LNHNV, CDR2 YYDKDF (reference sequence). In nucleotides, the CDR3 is TGTGCCACCAGCAGGGGGACAGGGGCCAACGTCCTGACTTTC. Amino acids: CATSRGTGANVLTF.

CDR3 nucleotides: TGTGCCAGCAGTCCGATGGGAGACGCCTACGAGCAGTACTTC. It yields the protein CASSPMGDAYEQYF. V usage is TRBV27 and J usage is TRBJ2-7; D may be TRBD2 (5 bases). Looked up from germline, CDR1 is MNHEY and CDR2 is SMNVEV (reference sequence). The length of the CDR3 is 14 residues. V shed 5 bases and J shed 2 bases, with 13 bases lying between them.

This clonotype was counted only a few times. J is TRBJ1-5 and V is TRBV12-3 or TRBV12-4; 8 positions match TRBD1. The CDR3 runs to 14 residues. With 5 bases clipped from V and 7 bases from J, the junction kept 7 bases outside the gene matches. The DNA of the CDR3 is TGTGCCAGCAGTACACAGGGGGGATGGCAGCCCCAGCATTTT. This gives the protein CASSTQGGWQPQHF.

In DNA form, the CDR3 reads TGTGCCAGCAGCTTGATGTGGACCGTCCGGGGAGAGACCCAGTACTTC. Its protein is CASSLMWTVRGETQYF. The chain links TRBV7-9 to TRBJ2-5; D may be TRBD2 (5 bases). This CDR3 has 16 amino acids. The ends were cut back, 3 bases at V and 4 bases at J, with 18 bases in the middle. From germline, CDR1 is SEHNR and CDR2 FQNEAQ (reference sequence).

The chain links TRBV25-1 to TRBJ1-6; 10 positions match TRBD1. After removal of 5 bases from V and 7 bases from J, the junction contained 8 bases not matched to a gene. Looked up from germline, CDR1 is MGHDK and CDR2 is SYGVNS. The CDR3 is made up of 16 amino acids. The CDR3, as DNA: TGTGCCAGCAGTTCCCGGACAGGGGGTAACAATTCACCCCTCCACTTT. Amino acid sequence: CASSSRTGGNNSPLHF.

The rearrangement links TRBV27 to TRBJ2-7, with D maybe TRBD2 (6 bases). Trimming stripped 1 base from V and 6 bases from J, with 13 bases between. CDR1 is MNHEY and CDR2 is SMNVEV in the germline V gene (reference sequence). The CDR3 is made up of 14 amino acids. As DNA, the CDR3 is TGTGCCAGCAGTTTATGGTTGGAGGGTGGCGAGCAGTACTTC. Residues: CASSLWLEGGEQYF.

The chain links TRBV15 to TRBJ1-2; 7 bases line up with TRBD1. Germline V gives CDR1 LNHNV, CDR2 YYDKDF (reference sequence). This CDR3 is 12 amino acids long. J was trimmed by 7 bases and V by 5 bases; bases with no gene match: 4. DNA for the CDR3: TGTGCCACCAGCGGGTACAGGGGTGGCTACACCTTC. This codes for CATSGYRGGYTF.

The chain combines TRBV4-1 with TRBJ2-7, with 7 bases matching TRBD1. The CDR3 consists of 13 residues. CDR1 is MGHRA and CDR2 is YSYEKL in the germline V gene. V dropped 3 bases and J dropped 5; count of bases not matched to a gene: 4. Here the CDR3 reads CASSQTGIHEQYF. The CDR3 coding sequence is TGCGCCAGCAGCCAGACAGGGATCCACGAGCAGTACTTC.

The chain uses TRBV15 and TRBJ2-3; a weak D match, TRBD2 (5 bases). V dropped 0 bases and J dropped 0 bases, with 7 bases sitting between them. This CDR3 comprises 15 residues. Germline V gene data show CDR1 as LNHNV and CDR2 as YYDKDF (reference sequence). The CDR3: CATSRDRTSTDTQYF. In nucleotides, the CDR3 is TGTGCCACCAGCAGAGATCGGACTAGCACAGATACGCAGTATTTT.

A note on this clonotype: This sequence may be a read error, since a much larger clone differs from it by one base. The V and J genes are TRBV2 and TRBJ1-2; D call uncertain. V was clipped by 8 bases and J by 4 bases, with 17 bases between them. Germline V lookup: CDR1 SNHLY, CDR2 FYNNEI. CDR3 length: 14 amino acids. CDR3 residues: CASLLRTFPYGYTF. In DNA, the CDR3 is TGTGCCAGCCTCTTACGAACGTTCCCCTATGGCTACACCTTC.

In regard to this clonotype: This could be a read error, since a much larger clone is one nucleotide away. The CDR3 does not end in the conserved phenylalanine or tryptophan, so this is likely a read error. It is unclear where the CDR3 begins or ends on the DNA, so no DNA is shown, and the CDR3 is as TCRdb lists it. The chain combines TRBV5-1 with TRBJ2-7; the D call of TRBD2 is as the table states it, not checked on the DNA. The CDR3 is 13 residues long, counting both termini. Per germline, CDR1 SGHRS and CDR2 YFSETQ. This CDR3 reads CASSLADTAEPYL.

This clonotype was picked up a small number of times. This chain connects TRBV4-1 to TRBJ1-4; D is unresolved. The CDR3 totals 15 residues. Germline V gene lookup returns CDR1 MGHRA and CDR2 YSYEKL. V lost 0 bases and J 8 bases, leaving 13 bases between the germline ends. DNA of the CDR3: TGCGCCAGCAGCCAAGAGTCTCCCCGGCAAGAAAAACTGTTTTTT. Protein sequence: CASSQESPRQEKLFF.

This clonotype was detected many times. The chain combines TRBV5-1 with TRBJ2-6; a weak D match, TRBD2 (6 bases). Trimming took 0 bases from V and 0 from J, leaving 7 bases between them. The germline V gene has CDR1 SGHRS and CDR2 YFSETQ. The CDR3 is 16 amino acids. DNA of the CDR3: TGCGCCAGCAGCTTGGCCGGGAGCTCTGGGGCCAACGTCCTGACTTTC. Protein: CASSLAGSSGANVLTF.

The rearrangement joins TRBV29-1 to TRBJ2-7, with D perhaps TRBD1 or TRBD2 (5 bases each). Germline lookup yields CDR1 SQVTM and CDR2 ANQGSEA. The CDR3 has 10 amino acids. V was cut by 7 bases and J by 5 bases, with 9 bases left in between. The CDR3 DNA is TGCAGCGGGGGGACCAACGAGCAGTACTTC. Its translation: CSGGTNEQYF.

The CDR3 DNA reads as TGTGCCTGGACCAGGGCAGGGAAGAACACTGAAGCTTTCTTT. It yields the protein CAWTRAGKNTEAFF. The chain couples TRBV30 to TRBJ1-1; D is possibly TRBD1 (5 bases). V was pared by 4 bases and J by 1 base, with 13 bases between. This CDR3 has 14 amino acids. Per the germline V gene, CDR1 is GTSNPN and CDR2 is SVGIG (reference sequence).

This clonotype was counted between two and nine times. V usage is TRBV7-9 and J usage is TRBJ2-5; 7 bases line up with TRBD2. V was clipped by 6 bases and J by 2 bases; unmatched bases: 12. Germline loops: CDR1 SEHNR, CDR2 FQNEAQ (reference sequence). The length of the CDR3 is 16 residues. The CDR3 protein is CASSPEPLAIQETQYF. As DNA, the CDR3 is TGTGCCAGCAGTCCCGAACCACTAGCGATACAAGAGACCCAGTACTTC. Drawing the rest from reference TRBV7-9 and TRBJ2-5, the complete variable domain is DTGVSQNPRHKITKRGQNVTFRCDPISEHNRLYWYRQTLGQGPEFLTYFQNEAQLEKSRLLSDRFSAERPKGSFSTLEIQRTEQGDSAMYLCASSPEPLAIQETQYFGPGTRLLVL.

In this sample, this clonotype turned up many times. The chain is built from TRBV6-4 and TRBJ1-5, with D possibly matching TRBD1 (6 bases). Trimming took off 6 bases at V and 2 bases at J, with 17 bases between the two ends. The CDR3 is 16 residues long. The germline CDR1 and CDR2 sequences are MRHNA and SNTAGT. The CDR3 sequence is CASSAIGGNGNQPQHF. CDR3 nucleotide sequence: TGTGCCAGCAGCGCCATTGGGGGCAATGGCAATCAGCCCCAGCATTTT.

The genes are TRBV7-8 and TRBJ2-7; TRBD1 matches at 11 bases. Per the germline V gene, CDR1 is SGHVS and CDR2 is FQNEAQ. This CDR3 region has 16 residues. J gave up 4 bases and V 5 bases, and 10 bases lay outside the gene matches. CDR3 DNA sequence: TGTGCCAGCAGCCCGCCTTGGACAGGGGGCGCGTACGAGCAGTACTTC. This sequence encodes CASSPPWTGGAYEQYF.

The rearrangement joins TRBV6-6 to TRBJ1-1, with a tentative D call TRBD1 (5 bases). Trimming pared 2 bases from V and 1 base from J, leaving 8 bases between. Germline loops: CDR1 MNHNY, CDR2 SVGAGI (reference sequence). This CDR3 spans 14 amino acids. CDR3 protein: CASSYGAKNTEAFF. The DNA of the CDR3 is TGTGCCAGCAGTTACGGGGCGAAGAACACTGAAGCTTTCTTT.